This T cell receptor (beta chain) was recovered during a study of CD8 T cells in ankylosing spondylitis. Study outcomes and limitations: Earlier literature documents some of the motif variants in reactive arthritis synovial fluid and blood. The study looked at matched synovial fluid samples from ankylosing spondylitis patients. Disease-linked clones were reported to be significantly enriched there.

Scientists made TCR beta libraries using quantitative 5'-RACE with molecular barcodes. Each CDR3 protein is one row after TCRdb ran MiXCR on the 5' RACE reads. Here the sample spans tens of thousands of distinct CDR3 sequences, roughly 2.6% being singletons. This clonotype appeared many times. Its specificity is unknown. Sequencing used blood, either unsorted or a sorted T cell fraction (not recorded which). The receptor was derived from a male donor with ankylosing spondylitis or in good health (not recorded which).

The CDR3 region is CASSVGASRLGEQYF. CDR3 in DNA: TGTGCCAGCAGCGTAGGGGCTAGTCGATTAGGGGAGCAGTACTTC. The rearrangement joins TRBV9 to TRBJ2-7; D is unresolved. CDR3 length: 15 residues. CDR1 SGDLS and CDR2 YYNGEE come from the germline V gene. Trimming stripped 0 bases from V and 7 bases from J, with 17 bases between. The variable domain in full, with the rest retrieved from reference TRBV9 and TRBJ2-7, is DSGVTQTPKHLITATGQRVTLRCSPRSGDLSVYWYQQSLDQGLQFLIQYYNGEERAKGNILERFSAQQFPDLHSELNLSSLELGDSALYFCASSVGASRLGEQYFGPGTRLTVT.